The clone carrying this T cell receptor beta chain was counted a few times. Its antigen is still unknown. This entry is derived from a study of beta chain features in type 1 diabetes. General study results and limits: Patients' naive, central memory and regulatory TCRB repertoires appeared more alike than those of healthy donors. With patients and controls alike, PCR might favor shorter templates to an equal degree. Within each of all four CD4+ subsets, Type 1 diabetes patients had TCRB CDR3s that were moderately but significantly shorter.

Sampling consisted of one heparinised blood draw per donor, averaging about 116 mL. Expressed TCRB transcripts got sequenced, as all isolated RNA was reverse transcribed. TCRdb keeps only in-frame clones here, not all; method: immunoSEQ multiplex PCR. The table lists about 740,000 clones, roughly 13% of them singletons. The CDR3 is made up of 17 amino acids. V was shortened by 1 base and J by 0 bases, with 15 bases between the two germline ends. The germline gives CDR1 SGHDN, CDR2 FVKESK. Sequences were obtained from naive CD4+ T cells from blood. This receptor was taken from a man younger than 35 with type 1 diabetes. The chain links TRBV14 to TRBJ1-1; D remains ambiguous. As DNA, the CDR3 is TGTGCCAGCAGCCAAGCAGACGGATACTACATGAACACTGAAGCTTTCTTT. It is translated as CASSQADGYYMNTEAFF.